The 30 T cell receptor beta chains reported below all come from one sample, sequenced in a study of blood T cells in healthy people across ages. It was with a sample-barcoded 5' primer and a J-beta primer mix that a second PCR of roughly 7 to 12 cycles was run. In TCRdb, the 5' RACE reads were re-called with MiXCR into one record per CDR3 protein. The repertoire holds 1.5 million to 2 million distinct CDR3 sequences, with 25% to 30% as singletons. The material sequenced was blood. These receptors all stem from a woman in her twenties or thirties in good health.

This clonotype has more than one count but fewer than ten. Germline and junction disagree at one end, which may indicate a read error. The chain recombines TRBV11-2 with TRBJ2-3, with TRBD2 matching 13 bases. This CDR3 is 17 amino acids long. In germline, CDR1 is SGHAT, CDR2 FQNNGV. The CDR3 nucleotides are TGTGCCAACAGCACCGGACTAGCGGGGGACAGCACAGATACGCAGTATTTT. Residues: CANSTGLAGDSTDTQYF.

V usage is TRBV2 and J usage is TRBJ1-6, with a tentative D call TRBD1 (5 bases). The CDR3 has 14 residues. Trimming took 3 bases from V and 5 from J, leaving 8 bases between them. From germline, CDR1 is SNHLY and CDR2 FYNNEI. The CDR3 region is CASSDDSNNSPLHF. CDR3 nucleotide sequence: TGTGCCAGCAGTGATGACAGTAATAATTCACCCCTCCACTTT.

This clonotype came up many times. The CDR3 is CASSRRSLETQYF. CDR3 DNA sequence: TGTGCCAGCAGTCGTCGCTCCCTAGAGACCCAGTACTTC. J is TRBJ2-5 and V is TRBV12-3 or TRBV12-4; unclear D gene. Between the trimmed V and J ends, which lost 5 bases and 4 bases, there was a span of 11 bases. CDR3 size: 13 residues.

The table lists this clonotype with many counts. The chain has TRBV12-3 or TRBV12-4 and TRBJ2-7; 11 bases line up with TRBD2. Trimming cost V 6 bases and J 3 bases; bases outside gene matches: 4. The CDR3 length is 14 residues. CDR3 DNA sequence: TGTGCCAGCAGCAAGGGGACTAGCGGCTACGAGCAGTACTTC. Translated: CASSKGTSGYEQYF.

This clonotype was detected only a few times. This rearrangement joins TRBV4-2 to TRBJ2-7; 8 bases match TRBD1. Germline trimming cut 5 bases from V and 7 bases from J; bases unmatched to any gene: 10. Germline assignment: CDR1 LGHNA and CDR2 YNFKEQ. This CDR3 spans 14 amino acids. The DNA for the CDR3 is TGTGCCAGCAGCGGCCAGGGGGCCTCAGGAGAGCAGTACTTC. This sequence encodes CASSGQGASGEQYF.

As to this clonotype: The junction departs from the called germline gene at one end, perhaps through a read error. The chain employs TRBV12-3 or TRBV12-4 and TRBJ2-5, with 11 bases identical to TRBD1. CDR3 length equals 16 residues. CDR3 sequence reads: CASGFRRTGGQETQYF. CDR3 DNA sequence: TGTGCCAGCGGCTTCCGACGGACAGGGGGCCAAGAGACTCAGTACTTC.

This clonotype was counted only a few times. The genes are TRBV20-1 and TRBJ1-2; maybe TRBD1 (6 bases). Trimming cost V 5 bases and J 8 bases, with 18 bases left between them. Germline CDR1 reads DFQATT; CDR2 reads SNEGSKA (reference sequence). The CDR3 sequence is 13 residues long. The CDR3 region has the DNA TGCAGTGCTGCCCGACAGGATAGTTACGGCTACACCTTC. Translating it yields CSAARQDSYGYTF.

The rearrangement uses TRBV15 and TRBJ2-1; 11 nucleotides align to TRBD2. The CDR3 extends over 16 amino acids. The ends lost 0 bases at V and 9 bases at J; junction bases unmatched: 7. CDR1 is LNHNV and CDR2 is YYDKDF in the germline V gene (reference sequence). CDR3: CATSRDGVAGGSEQFF. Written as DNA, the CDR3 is TGTGCCACCAGCAGAGATGGGGTAGCGGGGGGGAGTGAGCAGTTCTTC. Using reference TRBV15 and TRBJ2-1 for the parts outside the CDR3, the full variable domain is DAMVIQNPRYQVTQFGKPVTLSCSQTLNHNVMYWYQQKSSQAPKLLFHYYDKDFNNEADTPDNFQSRRPNTSFCFLDIRSPGLGDTAMYLCATSRDGVAGGSEQFFGPGTRLTVL.

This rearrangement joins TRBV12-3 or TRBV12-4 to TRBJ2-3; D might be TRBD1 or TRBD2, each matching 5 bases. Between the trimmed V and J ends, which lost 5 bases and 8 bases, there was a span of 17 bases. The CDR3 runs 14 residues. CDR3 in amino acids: CASSPGRALGTQYF. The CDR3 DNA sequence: TGTGCCAGCAGTCCGGGACGCGCCCTGGGTACGCAGTATTTT.

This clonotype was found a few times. CDR3 sequence (DNA): TGCAGTGCTAGTAAGGGACCAATCTACGAGCAGTACTTC. The encoded protein is CSASKGPIYEQYF. The gene calls are TRBV20-1 and TRBJ2-7, with D perhaps assigned TRBD1 or TRBD2 (5 bases each). Trimming pared 3 bases from V and 3 bases from J, leaving 12 bases between. This CDR3 is 13 amino acids long. Germline assignment: CDR1 DFQATT and CDR2 SNEGSKA (reference sequence).

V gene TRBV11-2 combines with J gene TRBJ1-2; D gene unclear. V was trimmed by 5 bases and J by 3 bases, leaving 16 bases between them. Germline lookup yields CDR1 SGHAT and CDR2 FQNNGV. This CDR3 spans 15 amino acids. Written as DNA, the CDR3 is TGTGCCAGCAGCCGTGACTTCGCGGGCGACTATGGCTACACCTTC. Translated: CASSRDFAGDYGYTF.

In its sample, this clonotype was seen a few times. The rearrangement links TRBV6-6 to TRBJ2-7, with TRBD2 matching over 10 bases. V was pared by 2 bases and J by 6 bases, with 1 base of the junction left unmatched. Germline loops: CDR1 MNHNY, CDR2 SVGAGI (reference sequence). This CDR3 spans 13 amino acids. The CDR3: CASSYKREGEQYF. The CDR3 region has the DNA TGTGCCAGCAGTTACAAGCGGGAGGGCGAGCAGTACTTC.

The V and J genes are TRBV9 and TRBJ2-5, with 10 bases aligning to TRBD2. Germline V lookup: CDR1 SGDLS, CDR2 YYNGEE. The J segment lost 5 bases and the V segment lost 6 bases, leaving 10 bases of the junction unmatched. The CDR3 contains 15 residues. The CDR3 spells CASTEREGLAETQYF. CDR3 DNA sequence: TGTGCCAGCACCGAGCGGGAGGGCCTGGCCGAGACCCAGTACTTC. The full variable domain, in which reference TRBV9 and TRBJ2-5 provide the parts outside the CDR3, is DSGVTQTPKHLITATGQRVTLRCSPRSGDLSVYWYQQSLDQGLQFLIQYYNGEERAKGNILERFSAQQFPDLHSELNLSSLELGDSALYFCASTEREGLAETQYFGPGTRLLVL.

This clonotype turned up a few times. The CDR3 DNA is TGTGCCATCAGTTCTTCGGCAAATGAGCAGTTCTTC. This codes for CAISSSANEQFF. This chain links TRBV10-3 with TRBJ2-1; D is ambiguous. V was shortened by 5 bases and J by 7 bases, with 9 bases between the two germline ends. The CDR3 contains 12 residues. Germline V lookup: CDR1 ENHRY, CDR2 SYGVKD.

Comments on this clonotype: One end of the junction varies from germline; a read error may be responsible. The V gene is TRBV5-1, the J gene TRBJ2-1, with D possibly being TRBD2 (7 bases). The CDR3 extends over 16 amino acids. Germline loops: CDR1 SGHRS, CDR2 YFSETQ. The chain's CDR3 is CVSSVEAGAFYNEQFF. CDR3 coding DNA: TGCGTCAGCAGCGTAGAGGCGGGGGCCTTCTACAATGAGCAGTTCTTC.

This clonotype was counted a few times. DNA for the CDR3: TGTGCTAGTGGTTTGATAGGCAGGGGCGAGCAGTACTTC. This sequence encodes CASGLIGRGEQYF. The chain recombines TRBV12-5 with TRBJ2-5; possible D gene TRBD1, 6 bases. Near its end, the DNA agrees better with TRBJ2-7, so the J call may be wrong. The CDR3 runs 13 residues. CDR1 and CDR2 from the germline V gene are LGHNT and FRNRAP.

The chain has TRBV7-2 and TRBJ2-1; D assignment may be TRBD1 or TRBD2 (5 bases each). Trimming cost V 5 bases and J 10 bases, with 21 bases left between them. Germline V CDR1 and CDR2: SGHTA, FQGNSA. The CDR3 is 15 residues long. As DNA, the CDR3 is TGTGCCAGCAGCGCAGTGGGACGAGGTCCGGCGGAGCAGTTCTTC. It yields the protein CASSAVGRGPAEQFF.

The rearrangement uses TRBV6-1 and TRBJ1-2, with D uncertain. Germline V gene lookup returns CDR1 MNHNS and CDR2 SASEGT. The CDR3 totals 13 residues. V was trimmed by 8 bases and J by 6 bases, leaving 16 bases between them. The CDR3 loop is CASRPGVRDGYTF. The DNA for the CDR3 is TGTGCCAGCCGCCCCGGGGTGCGGGATGGCTACACCTTC.

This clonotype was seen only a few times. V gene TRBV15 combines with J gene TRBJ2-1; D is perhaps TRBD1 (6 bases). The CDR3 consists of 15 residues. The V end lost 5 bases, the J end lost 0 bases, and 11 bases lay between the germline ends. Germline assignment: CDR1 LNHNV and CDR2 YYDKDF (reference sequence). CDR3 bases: TGTGCCACCAGCGCTGGGGGCCGCTCCTACAATGAGCAGTTCTTC. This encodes CATSAGGRSYNEQFF. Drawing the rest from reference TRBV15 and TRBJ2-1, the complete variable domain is DAMVIQNPRYQVTQFGKPVTLSCSQTLNHNVMYWYQQKSSQAPKLLFHYYDKDFNNEADTPDNFQSRRPNTSFCFLDIRSPGLGDTAMYLCATSAGGRSYNEQFFGPGTRLTVL.

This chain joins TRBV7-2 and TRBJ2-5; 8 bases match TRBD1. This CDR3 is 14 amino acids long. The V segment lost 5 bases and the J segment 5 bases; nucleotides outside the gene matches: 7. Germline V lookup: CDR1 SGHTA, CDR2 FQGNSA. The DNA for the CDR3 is TGTGCCAGCAGCATCCGGACAGGGACGGAGACCCAGTACTTC. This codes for CASSIRTGTETQYF.

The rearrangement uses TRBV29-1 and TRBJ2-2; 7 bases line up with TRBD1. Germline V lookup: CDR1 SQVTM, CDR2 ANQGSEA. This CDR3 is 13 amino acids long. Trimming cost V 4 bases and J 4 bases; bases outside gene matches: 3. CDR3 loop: CSVGDSLTGELFF. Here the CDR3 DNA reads TGCAGCGTTGGGGACAGCCTCACCGGGGAGCTGTTTTTT.

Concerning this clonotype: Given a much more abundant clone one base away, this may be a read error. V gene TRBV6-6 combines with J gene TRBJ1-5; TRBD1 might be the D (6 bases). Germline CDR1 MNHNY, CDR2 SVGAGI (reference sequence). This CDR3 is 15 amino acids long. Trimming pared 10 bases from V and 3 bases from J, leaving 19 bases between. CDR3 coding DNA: TGTGCCATCACTACAGGGCCCCTTGCCAATCAGCCCCAGCATTTT. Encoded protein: CAITTGPLANQPQHF.

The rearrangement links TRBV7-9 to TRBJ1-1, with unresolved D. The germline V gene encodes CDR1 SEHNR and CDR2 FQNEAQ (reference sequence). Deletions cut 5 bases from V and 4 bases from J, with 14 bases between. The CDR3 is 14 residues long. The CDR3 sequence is CASSQTGVGTEAFF. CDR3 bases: TGTGCCAGCAGCCAGACGGGAGTTGGCACTGAAGCTTTCTTT.

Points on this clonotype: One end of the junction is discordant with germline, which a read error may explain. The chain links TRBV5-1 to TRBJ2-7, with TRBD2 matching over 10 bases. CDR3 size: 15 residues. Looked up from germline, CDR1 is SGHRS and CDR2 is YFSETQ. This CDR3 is CAGSGGGLAPYEQYF. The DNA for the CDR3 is TGCGCCGGCAGCGGGGGGGGACTAGCTCCCTACGAGCAGTACTTC.

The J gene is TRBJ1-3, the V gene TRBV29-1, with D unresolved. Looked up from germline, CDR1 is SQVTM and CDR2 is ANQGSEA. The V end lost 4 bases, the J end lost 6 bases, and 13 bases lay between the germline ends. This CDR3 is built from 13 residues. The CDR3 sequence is CSVAGIGENTIYF. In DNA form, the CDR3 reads TGCAGCGTTGCTGGTATTGGGGAAAACACCATATATTTT.

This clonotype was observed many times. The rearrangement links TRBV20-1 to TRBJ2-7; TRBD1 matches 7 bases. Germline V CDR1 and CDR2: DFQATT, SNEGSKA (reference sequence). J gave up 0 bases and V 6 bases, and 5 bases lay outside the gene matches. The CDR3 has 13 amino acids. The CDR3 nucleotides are TGCAGTGCAGGGCAGGGGGTCTCCTACGAGCAGTACTTC. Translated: CSAGQGVSYEQYF.

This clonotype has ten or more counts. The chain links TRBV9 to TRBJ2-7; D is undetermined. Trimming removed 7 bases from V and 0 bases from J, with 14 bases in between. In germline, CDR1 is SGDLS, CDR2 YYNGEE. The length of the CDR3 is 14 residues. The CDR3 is CASSPASYSYEQYF. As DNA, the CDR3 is TGTGCCAGCTCGCCCGCAAGCTACTCCTACGAGCAGTACTTC.

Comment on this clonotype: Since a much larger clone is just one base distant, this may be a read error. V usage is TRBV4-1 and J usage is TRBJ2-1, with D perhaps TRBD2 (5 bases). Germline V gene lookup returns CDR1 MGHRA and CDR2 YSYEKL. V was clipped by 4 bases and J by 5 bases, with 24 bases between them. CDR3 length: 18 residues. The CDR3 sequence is CASSPGPAVGPGNNEQFF. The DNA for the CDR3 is TGCGCCAGCAGCCCGGGCCCAGCGGTGGGTCCAGGAAACAATGAGCAGTTCTTC.

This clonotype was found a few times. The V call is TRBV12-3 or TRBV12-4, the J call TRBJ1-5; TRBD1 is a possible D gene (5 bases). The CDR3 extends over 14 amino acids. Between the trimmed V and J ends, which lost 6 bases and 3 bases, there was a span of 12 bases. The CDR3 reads CASSTQGPNQPQHF. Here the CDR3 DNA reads TGTGCCAGCAGCACCCAGGGACCCAATCAGCCCCAGCATTTT.

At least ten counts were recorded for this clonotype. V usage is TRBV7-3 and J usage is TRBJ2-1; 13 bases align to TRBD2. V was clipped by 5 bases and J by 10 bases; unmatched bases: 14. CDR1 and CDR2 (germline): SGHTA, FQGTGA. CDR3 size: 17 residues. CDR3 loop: CASSPLPGTSGVREQFF. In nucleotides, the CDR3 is TGTGCCAGCAGCCCATTGCCGGGGACTAGCGGGGTACGAGAGCAGTTCTTC. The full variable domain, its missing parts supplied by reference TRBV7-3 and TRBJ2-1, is GAGVSQTPSNKVTEKGKYVELRCDPISGHTALYWYRQSLGQGPEFLIYFQGTGAADDSGLPNDRFFAVRPEGSVSTLKIQRTERGDSAVYLCASSPLPGTSGVREQFFGPGTRLTVL.